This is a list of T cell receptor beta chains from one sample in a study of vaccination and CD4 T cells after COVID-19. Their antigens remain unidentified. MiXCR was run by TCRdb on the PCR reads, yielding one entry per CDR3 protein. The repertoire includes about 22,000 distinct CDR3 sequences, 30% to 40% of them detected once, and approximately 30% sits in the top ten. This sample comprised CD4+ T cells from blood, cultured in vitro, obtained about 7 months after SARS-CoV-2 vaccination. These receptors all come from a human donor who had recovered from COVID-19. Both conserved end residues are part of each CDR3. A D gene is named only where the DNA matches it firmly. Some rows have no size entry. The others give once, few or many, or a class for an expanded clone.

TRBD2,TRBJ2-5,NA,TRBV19,TGTGCCAGTAGTATTCGAGGTAGCGGGGGGCTAGAGACCCAGTACTTC,CASSIRGSGGLETQYF
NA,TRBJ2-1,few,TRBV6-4,TGTGCCAGCAGTGACCAACCAGGGAGTAGCAATGAGCAGTTCTTC,CASSDQPGSSNEQFF
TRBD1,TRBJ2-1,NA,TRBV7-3,TGTGCCAGCAGCTCCCCGACAGGGAAGACCTACAATGAGCAGTTCTTC,CASSSPTGKTYNEQFF
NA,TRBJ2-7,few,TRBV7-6,TGTGCCAGCAGCTCTAGGAACGAGCAGTACTTC,CASSSRNEQYF
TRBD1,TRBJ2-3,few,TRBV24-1,TGTGCCACCAGTGACCCACAGGGGGCGGGAGATACGCAGTATTTT,CATSDPQGAGDTQYF
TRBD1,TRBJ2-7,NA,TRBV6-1,TGTGCCAGCAGGAGGGACAGGGAGGGGCACGAGCAGTACTTC,CASRRDREGHEQYF
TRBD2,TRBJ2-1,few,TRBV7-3,TGTGCCAGCAGCCCTAATAGCGGGAGGGGGTCGTATCGGTTCTTC,CASSPNSGRGSYRFF
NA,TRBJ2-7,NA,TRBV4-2,TGTGCCAGCAGCCAAGGGGTTCGGGCCTACTCCTACGAGCAGTACTTC,CASSQGVRAYSYEQYF
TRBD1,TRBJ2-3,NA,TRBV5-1,TGCGCCAGCAGCTTGGGGGGCCGACAGGGCGGCACAGATACGCAGTATTTT,CASSLGGRQGGTDTQYF
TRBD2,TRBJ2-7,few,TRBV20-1,TGCAGTGCTAGAGATCCAGAGCGGGGATCCTACGAGCAGTACTTC,CSARDPERGSYEQYF
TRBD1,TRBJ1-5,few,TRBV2,TGTGCCAGCAGTGGGACAGGGGGCTCTCAGCCCCAGCATTTT,CASSGTGGSQPQHF
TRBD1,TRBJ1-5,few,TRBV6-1,TGTGCCAGCAGGAGGGACAGATTTAGCAATCAGCCCCAGCATTTT,CASRRDRFSNQPQHF
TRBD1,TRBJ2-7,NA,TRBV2,TGTGCCAGCAGTGGCCGGGACAGGGGGGGTTTGGACGAGCAGTACTTC,CASSGRDRGGLDEQYF
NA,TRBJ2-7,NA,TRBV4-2,TGTGCCAGCAGCCAAGAATTGCAGTGGAGCTCCTACGAGCAGTACTTC,CASSQELQWSSYEQYF
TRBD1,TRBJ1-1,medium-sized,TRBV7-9,TGTGCCAGCAGCTTCCCCCTGGCAGGGGGGTTGGGGAACACTGAAGCTTTCTTT,CASSFPLAGGLGNTEAFF
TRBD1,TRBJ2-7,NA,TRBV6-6,TGTGCCAGCAGTTACTCCCCACAGGGGGCCTCCTACGAGCAGTACTTC,CASSYSPQGASYEQYF
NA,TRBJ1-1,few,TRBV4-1,TGCGCCAGCAGCCAAGACAGGAGAGGAGGGACTGAAGCTTTCTTT,CASSQDRRGGTEAFF
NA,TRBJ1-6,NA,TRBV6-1,TGTGCCAGCAGTGAAGCGGGGGGACACCAGGCACCCCTCCACTTT,CASSEAGGHQAPLHF
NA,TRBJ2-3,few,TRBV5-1,TGCGCCAGCAGCTTGGGTAGCGGCACAGATACGCAGTATTTT,CASSLGSGTDTQYF
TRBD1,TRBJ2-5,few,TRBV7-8,TGTGCCAGCAGCCCCCGGGGCGGACAGGTACAAGAGACCCAGTACTTC,CASSPRGGQVQETQYF
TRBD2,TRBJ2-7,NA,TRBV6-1,TGTGCCAGCAGAGGGACTATCTCCTACGAGCAGTACTTC,CASRGTISYEQYF
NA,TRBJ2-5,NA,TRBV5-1,TGCGCCAGCAGCTTGGACCAAGAGACCCAGTACTTC,CASSLDQETQYF
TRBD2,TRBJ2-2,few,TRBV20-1,TGCAGTGCTAGCGGGGGGGCCGCCACCGGGGAGCTGTTTTTT,CSASGGAATGELFF
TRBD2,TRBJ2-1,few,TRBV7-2,TGTGCCAGCAGCTTCATCGGCGGGGGTACGGTGCAGTTCTTC,CASSFIGGGTVQFF
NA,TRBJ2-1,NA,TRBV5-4,TGTGCCAGCAGCTTGGGAGGACCCGATAGCGATGAGCAGTTCTTC,CASSLGGPDSDEQFF
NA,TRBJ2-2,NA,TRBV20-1,TGCAGTGCTAGGCGGGGACAAAGGTCCGGGGAGCTGTTTTTT,CSARRGQRSGELFF
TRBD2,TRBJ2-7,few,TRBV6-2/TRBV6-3,TGTGCCAGCAGTCGAGCGGGGGCCTCGAGCTACGAGCAGTACTTC,CASSRAGASSYEQYF
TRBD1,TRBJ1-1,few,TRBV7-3,TGTGCCAGCAGCTTGACAGGGCCGAACACTGAAGCTTTCTTT,CASSLTGPNTEAFF
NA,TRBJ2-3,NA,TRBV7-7,TGTGCTAGCAGCTTAGGGGGTACAGATACGCAGTATTTT,CASSLGGTDTQYF
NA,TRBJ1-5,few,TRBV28,TGTGCCAGCAGTTTAATAACAGCACAGCCCCAGCATTTT,CASSLITAQPQHF
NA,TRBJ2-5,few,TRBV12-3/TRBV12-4,TGTGCCAGCAGACCTAATCAGGGTGGGGAGACCCAGTACTTC,CASRPNQGGETQYF
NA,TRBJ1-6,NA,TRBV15,TGTGCCACCAGCAGAGTCCCTGTTAATTCACCCCTCCGCTTT,CATSRVPVNSPLRF
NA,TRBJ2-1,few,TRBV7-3,TGTGCCAGCAGCTTAGCGGGACAGAATGAGCAGTTCTTC,CASSLAGQNEQFF
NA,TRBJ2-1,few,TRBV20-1,TGCAGTGCTATGGCCACGGTATACAATGAGCAGTTCTTC,CSAMATVYNEQFF
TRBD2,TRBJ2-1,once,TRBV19,TGTGCCAGTAGTATTCGAGGTAGCGGGGGGTCCTACAATGAGCAGTTCTTC,CASSIRGSGGSYNEQFF
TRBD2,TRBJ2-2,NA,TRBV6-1,TGTGCCAGCACCCGGACTAGCGGGAGGCCCACCGGGGAGCTGTTTTTT,CASTRTSGRPTGELFF
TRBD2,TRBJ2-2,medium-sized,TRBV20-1,TGCAGTGCTTCGGGGGGGGCCGGGGAGCTGTTTTTT,CSASGGAGELFF
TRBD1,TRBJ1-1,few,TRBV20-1,TGCAGTGCTAGCAGGGGGCGATCGACTGAAGCTTTCTTT,CSASRGRSTEAFF
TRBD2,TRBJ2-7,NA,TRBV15,TGTGCCACCAGCAGGCAACTAGCGGGAGTAAGCGAGCAGTACTTC,CATSRQLAGVSEQYF
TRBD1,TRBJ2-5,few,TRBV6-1,TGTGCCAGCAAGCTCACAGGGGCACAAGAGACCCAGTACTTC,CASKLTGAQETQYF
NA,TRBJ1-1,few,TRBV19,TGTGCCAGTAGTAGGCGGGCCGATGGAGCTGAAGCTTTCTTT,CASSRRADGAEAFF
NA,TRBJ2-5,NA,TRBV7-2,TGTGCCAGCACCCGCTCCGGTGATGAGGAGACCCAGTACTTC,CASTRSGDEETQYF
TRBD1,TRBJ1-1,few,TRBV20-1,TGCAGTGCTAGATTCCGTGGACAGGGGGCTCACATGAACACTGAAGCTTTCTTT,CSARFRGQGAHMNTEAFF
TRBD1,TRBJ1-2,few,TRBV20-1,TGCAGTGCTAGGAAACAGGGGAATCGAAGTGGGAACTATGGCTACACCTTC,CSARKQGNRSGNYGYTF
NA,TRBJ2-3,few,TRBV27,TGTGCCAGCAAGGGGGTCCTAGCCTCAGATACGCAGTATTTT,CASKGVLASDTQYF
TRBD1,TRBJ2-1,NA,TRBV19,TGTGCCAGTAGTTACCGGGACAGTCCTTACAATGAGCAGTTCTTC,CASSYRDSPYNEQFF
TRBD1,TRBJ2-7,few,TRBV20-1,TGCAGTGCTACTGACAGGGGGCCCGAGCAGTACTTC,CSATDRGPEQYF
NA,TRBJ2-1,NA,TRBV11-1,TGTGCCAGCAGCCCAGGTCGGAGCTCCTACAATGAGCAGTTCTTC,CASSPGRSSYNEQFF
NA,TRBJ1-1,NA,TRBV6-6,TGTGCCAGCAGACCATTTTACTCAGGGAACACTGAAGCTTTCTTT,CASRPFYSGNTEAFF
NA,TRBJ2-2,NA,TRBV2,TGTGCCAGCAAGGGTGGCAGGAACACCGGGGAGCTGTTTTTT,CASKGGRNTGELFF
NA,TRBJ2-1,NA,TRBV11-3,TGTGCCAGCAGCCTACAGGGAGATGAGCAGTTCTTC,CASSLQGDEQFF
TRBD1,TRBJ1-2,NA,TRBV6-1,TGTGCCAGCAGTGTCTTACCGGGACAGGGCAGCTATGGCTACACCTTC,CASSVLPGQGSYGYTF
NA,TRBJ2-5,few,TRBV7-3,TGTGCCAGCAGCCGCGGGGGACAGCCTGGGGAGACCCAGTACTTC,CASSRGGQPGETQYF
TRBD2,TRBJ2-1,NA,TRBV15,TGTGCCACCAGCAGAGAACGCGTGCTAGTGGGACTAGCGGGTTACTACAATGAGCAGTTCTTC,CATSRERVLVGLAGYYNEQFF
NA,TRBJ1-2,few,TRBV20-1,TGCAGTGCTGATACGGGACTTAGGGGGTCCTCCGCTAACTATGGCTACACCTTC,CSADTGLRGSSANYGYTF
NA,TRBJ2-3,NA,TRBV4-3,TGCGCCAGCAGCCAAGATCCTAGAGGCACAGATACGCAGTATTTT,CASSQDPRGTDTQYF
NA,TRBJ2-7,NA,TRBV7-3,TGTGCCAGCAGCTTAATGGGGCTGCCCGGGGACGAGCAGTACTTC,CASSLMGLPGDEQYF
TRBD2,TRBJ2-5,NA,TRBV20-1,TGCAGTTACCGGACTAGCGGGGGGGGCCAGTACTTC,CSYRTSGGGQYF
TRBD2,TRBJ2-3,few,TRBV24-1,TGTGCCACCAGCGGGACTAGCGGCGATACGCAGTATTTT,CATSGTSGDTQYF
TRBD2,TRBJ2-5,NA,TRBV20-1,TGCAGTGCTAGCTTACTAGCGGGGTTGGAGGCCCAGTACTTC,CSASLLAGLEAQYF